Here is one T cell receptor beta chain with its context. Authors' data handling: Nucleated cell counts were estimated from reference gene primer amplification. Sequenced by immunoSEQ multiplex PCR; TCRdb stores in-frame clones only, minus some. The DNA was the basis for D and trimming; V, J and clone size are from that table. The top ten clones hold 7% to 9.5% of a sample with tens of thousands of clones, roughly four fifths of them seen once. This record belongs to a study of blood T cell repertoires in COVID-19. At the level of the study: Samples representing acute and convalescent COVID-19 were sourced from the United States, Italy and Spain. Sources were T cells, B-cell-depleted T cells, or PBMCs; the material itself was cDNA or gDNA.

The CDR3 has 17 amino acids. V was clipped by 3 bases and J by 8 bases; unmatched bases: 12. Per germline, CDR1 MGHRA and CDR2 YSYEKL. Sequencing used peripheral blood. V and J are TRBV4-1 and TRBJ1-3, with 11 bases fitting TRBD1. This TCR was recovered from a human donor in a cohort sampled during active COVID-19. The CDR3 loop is CASSQDGPGQGVDTIYF. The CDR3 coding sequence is TGCGCCAGCAGCCAGGATGGTCCGGGACAGGGGGTAGACACCATATATTTT.